Listed here are 18 T cell receptor beta chains from one sample, sequenced in a study of CD8 T cells in ankylosing spondylitis. One entry per CDR3 protein, called by TCRdb with MiXCR from the 5' RACE reads. The sample shows approximately 28,000 distinct CDR3 sequences, roughly 7.9% of them seen only once. The sample taken for sequencing was blood. These receptors all stem from a male donor with ankylosing spondylitis or in good health (not recorded which).

The chain joins TRBV28 to TRBJ2-5; TRBD2 matches at 8 bases. Germline V CDR1 and CDR2: MDHEN, SYDVKM. Trimming cost V 3 bases and J 0 bases; bases outside gene matches: 0. This CDR3 has 14 residues. The CDR3 DNA reads as TGTGCCAGCAGTTTTAGCGGGGACCAAGAGACCCAGTACTTC. Protein product: CASSFSGDQETQYF.

There are a few counts of this clonotype. The chain carries TRBV28 and TRBJ1-1; D may be TRBD1 (5 bases). Germline CDR1 MDHEN, CDR2 SYDVKM. Trimming shortened V by 9 bases and J by 3 bases, and 11 bases separated the two germline ends. The CDR3 has 12 residues. The CDR3 DNA reads as TGTGCCAGTGGGGTGGGGGACACTGAAGCTTTCTTT. Residues: CASGVGDTEAFF.

This clonotype has just a few counts. This chain links TRBV5-1 with TRBJ1-5; 9 bases agree with TRBD1. CDR3 length: 14 residues. After removal of 2 bases from V and 6 bases from J, the junction contained 3 bases not matched to a gene. CDR1 and CDR2 (germline): SGHRS, YFSETQ. The chain's CDR3 is CASSFGTGTQPQHF. CDR3 DNA sequence: TGCGCCAGCAGCTTTGGGACAGGGACTCAGCCCCAGCATTTT.

The V gene is TRBV10-3, the J gene TRBJ2-7; a weak D match, TRBD2 (6 bases). V lost 3 bases and J lost 6, with 18 bases in between. Germline V gene lookup returns CDR1 ENHRY and CDR2 SYGVKD. This CDR3 region has 15 residues. CDR3 region: CAISDLEGEGPEQYF. CDR3 sequence (DNA): TGTGCCATCAGTGATTTGGAGGGAGAGGGGCCCGAGCAGTACTTC.

As DNA, the CDR3 is TGCAGTGCTACCCCGGACAGCTACAATGAGCAGTTCTTC. It codes for CSATPDSYNEQFF. This chain uses TRBV20-1 with TRBJ2-1; perhaps TRBD1 as D (6 bases). The germline V gene has CDR1 DFQATT and CDR2 SNEGSKA (reference sequence). Trimming shortened V by 4 bases and J by 3 bases, and 10 bases separated the two germline ends. This CDR3 has 13 amino acids.

The CDR3 here is CASSLAVRANEKLFF. The CDR3 DNA is TGCGCCAGCAGCTTGGCTGTGAGAGCTAATGAAAAACTGTTTTTT. The V gene is TRBV5-1, the J gene TRBJ1-4; D is unclear. V shed 0 bases and J shed 3 bases, with 9 bases lying between them. Germline V gene sequence: CDR1 SGHRS, CDR2 YFSETQ. The CDR3 contains 15 residues. The complete variable domain, with remaining parts taken from reference TRBV5-1 and TRBJ1-4, reads KAGVTQTPRYLIKTRGQQVTLSCSPISGHRSVSWYQQTPGQGLQFLFEYFSETQRNKGNFPGRFSGRQFSNSRSEMNVSTLELGDSALYLCASSLAVRANEKLFFGSGTQLSVL.

This clonotype has at least ten counts. The rearrangement uses TRBV28 and TRBJ1-1; D not certain. The CDR3 extends over 12 amino acids. The V end was cut by 7 bases, the J end by 1 base, with 7 bases between. Germline V CDR1 and CDR2: MDHEN, SYDVKM. As DNA, the CDR3 is TGTGCCAGCACGGCAGCGAACACTGAAGCTTTCTTT. It is translated as CASTAANTEAFF. Full variable domain (outside the CDR3, taken from reference TRBV28 and TRBJ1-1): DVKVTQSSRYLVKRTGEKVFLECVQDMDHENMFWYRQDPGLGLRLIYFSYDVKMKEKGDIPEGYSVSREKKERFSLILESASTNQTSMYLCASTAANTEAFFGQGTRLTVV.

This clonotype came up a few times. V usage is TRBV12-3 or TRBV12-4 and J usage is TRBJ1-1; tentatively, D is TRBD1 (5 bases). Trimming stripped 5 bases from V and 4 bases from J, with 17 bases between. The CDR3 runs to 15 residues. The CDR3: CASSHRVSGGTEAFF. The CDR3 nucleotides read TGTGCCAGCAGTCATCGGGTCTCCGGGGGCACTGAAGCTTTCTTT.

The rearrangement uses TRBV28 and TRBJ1-4; D is uncertain. V shed 10 bases and J shed 6 bases, with 12 bases lying between them. Germline V lookup: CDR1 MDHEN, CDR2 SYDVKM. The CDR3 runs to 12 residues. Here the CDR3 DNA reads TGTGCCATAGGCGCGGGAGATGAAAAACTGTTTTTT. Its translation: CAIGAGDEKLFF.

This clonotype was observed a handful of times. The chain uses TRBV29-1 and TRBJ2-3; D uncertain. V lost 6 bases and J 0 bases, leaving 10 bases between the germline ends. Germline-derived CDR1 and CDR2 are SQVTM and ANQGSEA. The CDR3 is 13 residues long. The DNA of the CDR3 is TGCAGCGTGAGCGCCCTTAGCACAGATACGCAGTATTTT. Protein product: CSVSALSTDTQYF.

This clonotype was found many times. This chain connects TRBV28 to TRBJ1-2; D is undetermined. The CDR3 runs 14 residues. Germline lookup yields CDR1 MDHEN and CDR2 SYDVKM. The germline V and J ends were trimmed by 1 base and 4 bases, with 10 bases remaining between them. This chain's CDR3 is CASSLLSSSYGYTF. The CDR3 coding sequence is TGTGCCAGCAGTTTATTGAGCAGCTCCTATGGCTACACCTTC.

This clonotype occurred many times. This chain uses TRBV12-3 or TRBV12-4 with TRBJ2-1, with TRBD1 identical over 9 bases. The CDR3 has 13 residues. V lost 7 bases and J lost 9; bases outside the gene matches: 7. CDR3 sequence: CASTTGGRGEQFF. In DNA, the CDR3 is TGTGCCAGCACCACAGGGGGCCGGGGTGAGCAGTTCTTC.

Of note for this clonotype: At one boundary the junction diverges from the germline segment, which might be a read error. The chain employs TRBV6-2 or TRBV6-3 and TRBJ2-2, with a tentative D call TRBD2 (5 bases). The length of the CDR3 is 11 residues. CDR1 and CDR2 (germline): MNHEY, SVGEGT. DNA for the CDR3: TGTGTCAGCGGGAACACCGGGGAGCTGTTTTTT. It encodes CVSGNTGELFF.

This clonotype was counted ten times or more. The chain combines TRBV7-9 with TRBJ2-1, with D tentatively TRBD2 (5 bases). Germline CDR1 SEHNR, CDR2 FQNEAQ (reference sequence). V was shortened by 5 bases and J by 5 bases, with 10 bases between the two germline ends. This CDR3 region has 13 residues. The CDR3 region is CASSLGADNEQFF. CDR3 in DNA: TGTGCCAGCAGCCTCGGAGCGGACAATGAGCAGTTCTTC.

This clonotype was found many times. This sequence joins TRBV28 and TRBJ1-4; D not resolved. Germline loops: CDR1 MDHEN, CDR2 SYDVKM. The CDR3 covers 11 residues. Trimming pared 4 bases from V and 3 bases from J, leaving 0 bases between. CDR3 coding DNA: TGTGCCAGCAGTTCTAATGAAAAACTGTTTTTT. Protein product: CASSSNEKLFF. Full variable domain (outside the CDR3, taken from reference TRBV28 and TRBJ1-4): DVKVTQSSRYLVKRTGEKVFLECVQDMDHENMFWYRQDPGLGLRLIYFSYDVKMKEKGDIPEGYSVSREKKERFSLILESASTNQTSMYLCASSSNEKLFFGSGTQLSVL.

This chain connects TRBV2 to TRBJ1-4; 7 bases are shared with TRBD1. CDR3 length: 13 residues. Unmatched junction bases numbered 4, after V lost 7 bases and J lost 5 bases. Germline assignment: CDR1 SNHLY and CDR2 FYNNEI. CDR3: CASKGQRNEKLFF. The CDR3 bases are TGTGCCAGCAAGGGACAGAGGAATGAAAAACTGTTTTTT.

This clonotype was seen only a few times. CDR3 sequence: CASSVGVGNEQFF. The CDR3 region has the DNA TGTGCCAGCAGCGTAGGAGTAGGGAATGAGCAGTTCTTC. The chain is built from TRBV9 and TRBJ2-1; D is unresolved. The V end lost 0 bases, the J end lost 7 bases, and 8 bases lay between the germline ends. The CDR3 consists of 13 residues. Germline V gives CDR1 SGDLS, CDR2 YYNGEE.

In this sample, this clonotype turned up many times. V and J are TRBV7-9 and TRBJ1-6, with unresolved D. The CDR3 totals 12 residues. Germline CDR1 reads SEHNR; CDR2 reads FQNEAQ (reference sequence). Trimming left V 5 bases short and J 6 bases short, with 5 bases between. CDR3 in DNA: TGTGCCAGCAGCCGTCGTAATTCACCCCTCCACTTT. This sequence encodes CASSRRNSPLHF.